This T cell receptor beta chain was identified in a study of blood T cell dynamics during melanoma immunotherapy. Study-level points and caveats: Unlike progressors, later disease-control patients had W3 repertoires gaining clonality or diversity.

Every bulk PBMC sample received the same 350 ng of DNA. Sequenced by immunoSEQ multiplex PCR; TCRdb stores in-frame clones only, minus some. This sample has fewer than 12,000 clones; 75% to 90% occur once, and the top ten carry approximately 6.9%. About this clone: Its antigen is as yet unknown.

V was cut by 4 bases and J by 0 bases, with 16 bases left in between. Germline loops: CDR1 LGHNA, CDR2 YNFKEQ. The CDR3 sequence is 17 residues long. The time point is: week 3, after first cycle of checkpoint inhibitor. Prior systemic cancer therapy, immunosuppressant use and other active malignancies excluded patients. This sequence originates from a human donor with melanoma. The rearrangement uses TRBV4-2 and TRBJ1-3; D is uncertain. The sample in question was blood, obtained from a patient treated with checkpoint blockade. CDR3 sequence reads: CASSREPRPNSGNTIYF. The CDR3 DNA is TGTGCCAGCAGCCGAGAACCTCGACCAAACTCTGGAAACACCATATATTTT.